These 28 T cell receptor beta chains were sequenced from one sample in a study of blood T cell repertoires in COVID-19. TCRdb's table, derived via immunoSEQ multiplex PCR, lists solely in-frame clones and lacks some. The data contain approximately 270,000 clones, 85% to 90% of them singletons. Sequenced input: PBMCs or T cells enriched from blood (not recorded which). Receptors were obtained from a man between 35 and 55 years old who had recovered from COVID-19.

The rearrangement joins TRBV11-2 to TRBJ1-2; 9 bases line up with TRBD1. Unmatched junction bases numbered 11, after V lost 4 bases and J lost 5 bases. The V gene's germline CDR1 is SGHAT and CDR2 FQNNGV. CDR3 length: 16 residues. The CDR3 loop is CASSSRQGEGGYGYTF. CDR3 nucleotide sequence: TGTGCCAGCAGCTCCAGACAGGGGGAGGGAGGATATGGCTACACCTTC.

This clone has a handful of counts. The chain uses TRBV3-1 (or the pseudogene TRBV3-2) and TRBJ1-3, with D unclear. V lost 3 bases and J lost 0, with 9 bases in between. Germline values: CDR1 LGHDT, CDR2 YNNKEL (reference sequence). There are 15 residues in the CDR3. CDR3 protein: CASSQTRGSGNTIYF. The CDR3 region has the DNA TGTGCCAGCAGCCAGACCCGGGGCTCTGGAAACACCATATATTTT.

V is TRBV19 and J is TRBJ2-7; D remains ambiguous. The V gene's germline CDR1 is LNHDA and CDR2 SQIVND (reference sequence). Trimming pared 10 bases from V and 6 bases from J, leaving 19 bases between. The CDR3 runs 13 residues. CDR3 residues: CATQIQGASEQYF. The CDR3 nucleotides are TGTGCCACCCAGATACAAGGAGCCTCCGAGCAGTACTTC.

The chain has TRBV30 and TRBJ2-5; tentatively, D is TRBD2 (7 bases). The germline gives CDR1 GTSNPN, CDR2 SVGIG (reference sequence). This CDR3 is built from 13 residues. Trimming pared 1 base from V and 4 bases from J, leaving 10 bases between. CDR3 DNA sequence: TGTGCCTGGAGTGGGGGGGGGCCAGAGACCCAGTACTTC. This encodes CAWSGGGPETQYF.

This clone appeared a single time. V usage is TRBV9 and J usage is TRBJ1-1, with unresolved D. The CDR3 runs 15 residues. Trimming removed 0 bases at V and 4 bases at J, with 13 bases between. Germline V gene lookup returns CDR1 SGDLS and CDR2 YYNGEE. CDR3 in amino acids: CASSVGADLRTEAFF. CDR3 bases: TGTGCCAGCAGCGTAGGAGCCGATTTGCGCACTGAAGCTTTCTTT.

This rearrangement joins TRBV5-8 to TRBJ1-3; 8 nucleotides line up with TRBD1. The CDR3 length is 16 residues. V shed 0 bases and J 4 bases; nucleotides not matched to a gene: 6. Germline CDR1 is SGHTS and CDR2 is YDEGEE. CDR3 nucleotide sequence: TGTGCCAGCAGCTTGGGGCCGTGGACAGGGGGAAACACCATATATTTT. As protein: CASSLGPWTGGNTIYF.

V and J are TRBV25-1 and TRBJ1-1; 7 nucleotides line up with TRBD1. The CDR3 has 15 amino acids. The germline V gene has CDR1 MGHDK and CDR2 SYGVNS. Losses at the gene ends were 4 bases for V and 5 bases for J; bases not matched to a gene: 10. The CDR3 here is CASSAPRQGGTEAFF. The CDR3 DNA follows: TGTGCCAGCAGTGCCCCGAGACAGGGAGGAACTGAAGCTTTCTTT.

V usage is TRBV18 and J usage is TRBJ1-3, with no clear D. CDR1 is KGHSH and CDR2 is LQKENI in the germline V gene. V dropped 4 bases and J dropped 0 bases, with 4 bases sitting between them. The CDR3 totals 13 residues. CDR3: CASSRGSGNTIYF. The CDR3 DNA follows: TGTGCCAGCTCACGAGGCTCTGGAAACACCATATATTTT.

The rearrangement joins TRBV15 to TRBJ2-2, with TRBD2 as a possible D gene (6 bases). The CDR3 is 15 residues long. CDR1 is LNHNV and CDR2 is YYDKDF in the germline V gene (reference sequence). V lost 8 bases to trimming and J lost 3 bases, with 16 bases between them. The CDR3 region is CATHLGSSDTGELFF. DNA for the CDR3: TGTGCCACCCACCTCGGGAGTTCGGACACCGGGGAGCTGTTTTTT.

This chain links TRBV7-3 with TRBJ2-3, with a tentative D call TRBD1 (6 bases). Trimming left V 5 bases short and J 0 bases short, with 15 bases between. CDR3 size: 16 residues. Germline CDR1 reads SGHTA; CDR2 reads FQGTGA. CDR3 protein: CASSPAGTLSTDTQYF. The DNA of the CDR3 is TGTGCCAGCAGCCCTGCTGGGACACTAAGCACAGATACGCAGTATTTT.

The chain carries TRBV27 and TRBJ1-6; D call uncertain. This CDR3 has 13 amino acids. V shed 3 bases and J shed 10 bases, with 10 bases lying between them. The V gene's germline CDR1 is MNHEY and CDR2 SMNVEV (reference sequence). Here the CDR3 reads CASSFGVGSPLHF. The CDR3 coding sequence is TGTGCCAGCAGTTTCGGGGTCGGCTCACCCCTCCACTTT.

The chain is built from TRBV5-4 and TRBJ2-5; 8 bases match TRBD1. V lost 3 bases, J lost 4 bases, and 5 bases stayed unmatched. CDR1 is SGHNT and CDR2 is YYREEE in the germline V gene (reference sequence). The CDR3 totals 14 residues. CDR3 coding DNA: TGTGCCAGCAGCTACGGACAGGGAGGAGAGACCCAGTACTTC. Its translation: CASSYGQGGETQYF.

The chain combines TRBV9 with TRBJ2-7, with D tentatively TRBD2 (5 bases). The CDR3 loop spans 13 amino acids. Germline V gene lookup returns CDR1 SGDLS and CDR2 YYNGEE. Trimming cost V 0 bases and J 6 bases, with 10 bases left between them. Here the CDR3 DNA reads TGTGCCAGCAGCGTAGACCCAGAGGGCGAGCAGTACTTC. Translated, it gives CASSVDPEGEQYF.

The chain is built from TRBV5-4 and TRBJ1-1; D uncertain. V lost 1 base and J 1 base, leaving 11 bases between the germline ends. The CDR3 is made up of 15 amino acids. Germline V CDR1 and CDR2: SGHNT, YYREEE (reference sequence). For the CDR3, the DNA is TGTGCCAGCAGCTTGTTCTGGGAGAGGAACACTGAAGCTTTCTTT. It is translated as CASSLFWERNTEAFF.

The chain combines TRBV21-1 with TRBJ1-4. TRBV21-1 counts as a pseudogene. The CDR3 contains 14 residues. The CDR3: CASSKGEGNEKLFF. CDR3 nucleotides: TGTGCCAGCAGCAAGGGGGAGGGGAATGAAAAACTGTTTTTT.

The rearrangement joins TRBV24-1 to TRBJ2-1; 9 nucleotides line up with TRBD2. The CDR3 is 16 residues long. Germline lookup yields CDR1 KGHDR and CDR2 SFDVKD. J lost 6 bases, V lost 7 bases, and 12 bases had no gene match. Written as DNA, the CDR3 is TGTGCCACCAGGGGCGGGAGGGGACCGAAAGGCAATGAGCAGTTCTTC. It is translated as CATRGGRGPKGNEQFF.

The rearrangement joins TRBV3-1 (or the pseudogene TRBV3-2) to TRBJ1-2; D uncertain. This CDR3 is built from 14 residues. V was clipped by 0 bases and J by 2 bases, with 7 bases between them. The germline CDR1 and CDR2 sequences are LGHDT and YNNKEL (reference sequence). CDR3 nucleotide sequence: TGTGCCAGCAGCCAAGAGGGCCAGAACTATGGCTACACCTTC. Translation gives CASSQEGQNYGYTF.

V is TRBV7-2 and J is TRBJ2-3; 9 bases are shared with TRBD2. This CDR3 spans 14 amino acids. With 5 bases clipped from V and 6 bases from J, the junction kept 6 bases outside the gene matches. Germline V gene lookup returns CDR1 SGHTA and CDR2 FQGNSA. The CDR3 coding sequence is TGTGCCAGCAGCACCGCTAGCGGGGTGGATACGCAGTATTTT. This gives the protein CASSTASGVDTQYF.

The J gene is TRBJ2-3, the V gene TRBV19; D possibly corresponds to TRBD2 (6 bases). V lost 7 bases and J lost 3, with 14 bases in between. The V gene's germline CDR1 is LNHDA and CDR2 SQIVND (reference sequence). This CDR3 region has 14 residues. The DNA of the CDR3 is TGTGCCAGTAAACGGGGACGGGGGACAGATACGCAGTATTTT. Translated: CASKRGRGTDTQYF.

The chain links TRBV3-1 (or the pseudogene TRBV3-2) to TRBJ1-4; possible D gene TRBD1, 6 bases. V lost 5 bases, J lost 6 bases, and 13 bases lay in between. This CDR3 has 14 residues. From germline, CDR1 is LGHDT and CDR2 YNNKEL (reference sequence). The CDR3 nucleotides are TGTGCCAGCAGCGTACAGGGTTCTGATGAAAAACTGTTTTTT. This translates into CASSVQGSDEKLFF.

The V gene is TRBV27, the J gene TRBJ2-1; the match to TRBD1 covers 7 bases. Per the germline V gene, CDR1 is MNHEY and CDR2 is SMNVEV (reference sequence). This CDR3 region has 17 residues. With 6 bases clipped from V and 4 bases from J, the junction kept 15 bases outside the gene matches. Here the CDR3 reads CASRTVQGLGHYNEQFF. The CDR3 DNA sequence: TGTGCCAGCAGAACAGTACAGGGGCTCGGACATTACAATGAGCAGTTCTTC.

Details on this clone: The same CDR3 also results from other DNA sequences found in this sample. Written as DNA, the CDR3 is TGTGCCAGTAGTATTTTAGGACAGAGCTACGAGCAGTACTTC. Protein product: CASSILGQSYEQYF. V and J are TRBV19 and TRBJ2-7, with D perhaps matching TRBD1 (6 bases). The CDR3 covers 14 residues. Per the germline V gene, CDR1 is LNHDA and CDR2 is SQIVND (reference sequence). The V end was cut by 3 bases, the J end by 3 bases, with 12 bases between.

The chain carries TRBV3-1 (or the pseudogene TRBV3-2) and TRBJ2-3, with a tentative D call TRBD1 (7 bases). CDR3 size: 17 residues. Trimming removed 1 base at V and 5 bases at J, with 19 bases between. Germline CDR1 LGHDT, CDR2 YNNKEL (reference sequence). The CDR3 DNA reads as TGTGCCAGCAGCCAAGGAGGAGGGGGCGGTTTAGGAGATACGCAGTATTTT. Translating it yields CASSQGGGGGLGDTQYF.

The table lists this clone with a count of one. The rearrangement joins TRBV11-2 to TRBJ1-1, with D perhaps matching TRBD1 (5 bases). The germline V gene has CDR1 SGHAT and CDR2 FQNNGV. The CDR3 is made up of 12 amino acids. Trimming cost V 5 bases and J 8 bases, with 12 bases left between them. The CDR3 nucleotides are TGTGCCAGCAGCGCCTGGGGGGTGGAAGCTTTCTTT. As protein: CASSAWGVEAFF.

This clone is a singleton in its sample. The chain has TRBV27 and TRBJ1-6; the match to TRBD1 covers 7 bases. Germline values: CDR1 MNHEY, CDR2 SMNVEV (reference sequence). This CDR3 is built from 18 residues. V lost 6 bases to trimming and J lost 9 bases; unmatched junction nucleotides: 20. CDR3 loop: CASSRNHLSRGFSSPLHF. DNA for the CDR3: TGTGCCAGCAGCCGTAACCATCTTAGCAGGGGGTTTAGTTCACCCCTCCACTTT.

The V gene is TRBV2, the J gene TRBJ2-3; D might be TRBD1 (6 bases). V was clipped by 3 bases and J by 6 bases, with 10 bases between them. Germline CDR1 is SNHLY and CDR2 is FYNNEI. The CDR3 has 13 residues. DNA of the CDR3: TGTGCCAGCAGTGACAGGGGCAGGGATACGCAGTATTTT. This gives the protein CASSDRGRDTQYF.

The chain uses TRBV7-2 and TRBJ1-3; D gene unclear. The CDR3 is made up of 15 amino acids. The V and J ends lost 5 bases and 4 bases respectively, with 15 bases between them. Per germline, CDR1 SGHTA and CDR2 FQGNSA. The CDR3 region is CASSPRRLAGNTIYF. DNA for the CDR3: TGTGCCAGCAGCCCACGCCGCCTTGCGGGAAACACCATATATTTT.

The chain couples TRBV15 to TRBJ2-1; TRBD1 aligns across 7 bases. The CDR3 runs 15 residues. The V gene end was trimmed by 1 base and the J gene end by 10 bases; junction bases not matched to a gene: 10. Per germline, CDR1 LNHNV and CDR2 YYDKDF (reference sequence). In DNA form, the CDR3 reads TGTGCCACCAGCAGAGGCTCGGGACAGTCTGCCGAGCAGTTCTTC. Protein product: CATSRGSGQSAEQFF.